This entry features one T cell receptor beta chain sequence. The antigen is undetermined. The CDR3 has 16 residues. CDR1 MNHEY and CDR2 SMNVEV come from the germline V gene (reference sequence). V lost 5 bases, J lost 1 base, and 17 bases lay in between. The sample comes from a study of T-cell memory formation after mild COVID-19. TCRdb called the 5' RACE reads again in MiXCR, with one record for every CDR3 protein. The table lists 300,000 to 400,000 distinct CDR3 sequences, under 25% of them singletons. Study results and limitations: There was a balanced CD4/CD8 profile in clones contracting day 15 to 85, and later expanders leaned CD4+. Nothing confirmed that second-wave clones peaking on day 37 were specific for SARS-CoV-2. Most CD4+ clones that shrank were in CM and EM, while CD8+ ones turned up in EMRA. Researchers found some responding clones in pre-infection memory, a sign that cross-reactive memory joined.

What was sequenced was PBMCs or a T cell subset sorted from them (not recorded which). V usage is TRBV27 and J usage is TRBJ1-1, with a possible D match to TRBD1 (5 bases). The TCR was taken from an adult woman who had mild COVID-19 (a few samples of this study predate the infection). Cell type and time point are not known. This chain's CDR3 is CASSRPGGQGNTEAFF. The CDR3 DNA follows: TGTGCCAGCAGTCGCCCTGGCGGCCAGGGGAACACTGAAGCTTTCTTT.